This TCR beta chain was identified in a study of blood T cell repertoires in COVID-19. Study information: The study drew acute and convalescent COVID-19 samples from the United States, Italy and Spain. T cells, B-cell-depleted T cells, or PBMCs provided the cDNA or gDNA that served as material.

The CDR3 sequence is 17 residues long. The V end was cut by 3 bases, the J end by 0 bases, with 15 bases between. CDR1 and CDR2 (germline): WNHNN, SYGVQD (reference sequence). Original processing notes: Estimated nucleated cell counts came from reference gene primer amplification. The protocol was immunoSEQ multiplex PCR, while the TCRdb copy is restricted to in-frame clones and leaves out a portion. The DNA gave D and trimming, while V, J and clone size come from that table. The table has over 110,000 clones, under 90% seen once. The J gene is TRBJ1-5, the V gene TRBV10-1; D possibly corresponds to TRBD1 (6 bases). Sequencing was carried out using peripheral blood. The TCR was taken from a man between 65 and 85 years old who had recovered from COVID-19. CDR3 nucleotide sequence: TGCGCCAGCAGTGACCAGGACAGAACGTATAGCAATCAGCCCCAGCATTTT. Translating it yields CASSDQDRTYSNQPQHF.